This T cell receptor beta chain was documented in a study of molecular identifiers for immune sequencing clone quantification. The CDR3 extends over 13 amino acids. Per the germline V gene, CDR1 is MGHRA and CDR2 is YSYEKL. Trimming took 3 bases from V and 5 from J; bases not matched to a gene: 1. TCRdb processed the PCR reads anew with MiXCR; each CDR3 protein has one entry. The sample holds around 86,000 distinct CDR3 sequences, 15% to 20% seen once. At least ten counts were recorded for this clonotype. This chain joins TRBV4-1 and TRBJ2-1, with 7 nucleotides matching TRBD2. The TCR was taken from a human donor in good health. Some libraries in this study had Jurkat cell RNA spiked in. The sample comprised naive CD8+ T cells from blood, with Jurkat cell RNA spiked in. The subset denotes: FACS-sorted CD8+CD4-CCR7+CD45RA+ naive T cells. Here the CDR3 reads CASSHGTNNEQFF. The CDR3, as DNA: TGCGCCAGCAGCCACGGGACTAACAATGAGCAGTTCTTC.